The 3 T cell receptor gamma chains in this list originate from one sample, sequenced in a study of Vδ1+ human thymocytes (dated by TCRdb to 2016 to 2019). Results the study describes overall, beyond this receptor: The thymic TRG and TRD repertoires appeared highly polyclonal, with Gaussian CDR3 length distributions, in contrast to the oligoclonal repertoires of peripheral blood.

No antigen has been identified for these receptors. Sequencing was performed on an Illumina MiSeq. RNA was extracted with the RNeasy mini kit and reverse transcribed using Superscript III. CDR3 amplicons were produced by multiplex PCR using pooled V-gene forward primers and a constant-region reverse primer with Illumina adaptor overhangs. TCRdb processed the public reads again with the CATT caller, after which rows with matching DNA were combined. Here the sample has 36,000 or so gamma-chain clones; just over 20% occur a single time. The leading ten clones occupy around 1.9% of the sample. The sequencing input was Vdelta1+ gamma-delta thymocytes from the thymus. Read against the paper, the sample's cell subset or site label means: FACS-sorted CD3+ TCRalphabeta- TCRVdelta1+ TCRVdelta2- thymocytes. These receptors all come from a girl younger than two who had congenital heart surgery.

This clone was counted only a few times. This sequence joins TRGV9 and TRGJP2. The CDR3 is 14 amino acids. Looked up from germline, CDR1 is GITISATS and CDR2 is ISYDGTV (reference sequence). The junction had 13 bases not matched to a gene; V was cut back by 5 bases and J by 10 bases. CDR3 in amino acids: CALWGVGGIWIKTF. As DNA, the CDR3 is TGTGCCTTGTGGGGAGTTGGGGGGATTTGGATCAAGACGTTT.

This clone was detected only a few times. The chain is built from TRGV2 and TRGJP2. Trimming at V came to 5 bases and at J to 0 bases, leaving 6 bases not matched to a gene. The CDR3 extends over 15 amino acids. The V gene's germline CDR1 is EGSNGY and CDR2 YDSYNSKV. Here the CDR3 reads CATWVFYSSDWIKTF. CDR3 in DNA: TGTGCCACCTGGGTATTTTATAGTAGTGATTGGATCAAGACGTTT.

Regarding this clone: Sequence at one end of the junction differs from germline and may be a read error. The chain recombines TRGV5 with TRGJ1 or TRGJ2. Germline CDR1 VINAFY, CDR2 YDVSNSKD. This CDR3 has 15 residues. The CDR3 here is CATWDRPRNYYRKLF. CDR3 in DNA: TGTGCCACCTGGGACAGGCCTAGGAATTATTATAGGAAACTCTTT.